This T cell receptor (beta chain) originates from a study of T cell repertoires and HLA-DP antigens. Background on the study: Sorted CD137+CD4+ samples averaged around 200 ng DNA; pre-culture CD4+ samples, approximately 1,100 ng.

As to this clone: What it recognizes is unknown.

Clones were sequenced by immunoSEQ multiplex PCR, and TCRdb holds only the in-frame ones, with some missing. The sample yields about 73,000 clones, over 75% seen once. The receptor was isolated from a man in his fifties or sixties in good health and CMV-seronegative. Sequenced sample: CD4+ T cells from PBMCs.

CDR3 in amino acids: CASSWAGNQPQHF. CDR3 bases: TGTGCCAGCAGCTGGGCAGGCAATCAGCCCCAGCATTTT. The gene calls are TRBV7-9 and TRBJ1-5; D unresolved. Trimming took off 4 bases at V and 2 bases at J, with 6 bases between the two ends. The CDR3 length is 13 residues. Germline lookup yields CDR1 SEHNR and CDR2 FQNEAQ (reference sequence).